This TCR beta chain was identified in a study of neurological immune-mediated disorders. Study results and caveats: Across subjects, expanded clones had no CDR3 amino acid sequences in common, pointing to private repertoires in all groups.

A single record per CDR3 protein comes from TCRdb applying MiXCR to the 5' RACE reads. The sample shows around 50,000 distinct CDR3 sequences, about 25% of them seen only once. The table lists this clonotype with many counts. The antigen is not known. The source is a woman in her 70s in good health. Sequenced: PBMCs.

The CDR3 nucleotides are TGCAGTGCTAACAATCCTAGCACAGATACGCAGTATTTT. It codes for CSANNPSTDTQYF. V usage is TRBV20-1 and J usage is TRBJ2-3; no clear D gene. Germline V CDR1 and CDR2: DFQATT, SNEGSKA (reference sequence). V lost 4 bases to trimming and J lost 0 bases, with 8 bases between them. The CDR3 loop spans 13 amino acids.